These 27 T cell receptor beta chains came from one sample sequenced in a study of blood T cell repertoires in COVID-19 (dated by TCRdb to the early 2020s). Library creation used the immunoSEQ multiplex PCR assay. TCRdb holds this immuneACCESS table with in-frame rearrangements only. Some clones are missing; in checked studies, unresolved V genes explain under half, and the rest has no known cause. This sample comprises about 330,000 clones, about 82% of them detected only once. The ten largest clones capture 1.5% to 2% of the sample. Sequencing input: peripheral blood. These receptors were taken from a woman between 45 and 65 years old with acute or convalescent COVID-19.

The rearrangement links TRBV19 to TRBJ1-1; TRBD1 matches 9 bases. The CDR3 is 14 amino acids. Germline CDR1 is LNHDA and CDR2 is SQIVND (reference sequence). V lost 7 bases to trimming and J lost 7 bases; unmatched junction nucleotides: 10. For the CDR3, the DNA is TGTGCCAGTAAACCGGGACAGGGATCAGATGAAGCTTTCTTT. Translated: CASKPGQGSDEAFF.

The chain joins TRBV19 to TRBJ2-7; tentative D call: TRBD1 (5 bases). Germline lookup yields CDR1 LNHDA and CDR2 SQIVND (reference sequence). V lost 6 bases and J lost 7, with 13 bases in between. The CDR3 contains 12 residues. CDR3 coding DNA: TGTGCCAGTAGCATTTCCAGGGAAGAGCAGTACTTC. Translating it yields CASSISREEQYF.

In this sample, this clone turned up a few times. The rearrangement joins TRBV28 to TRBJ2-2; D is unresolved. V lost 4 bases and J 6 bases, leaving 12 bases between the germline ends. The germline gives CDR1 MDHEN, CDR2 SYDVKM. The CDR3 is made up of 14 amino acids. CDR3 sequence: CASSSPGKSGELFF. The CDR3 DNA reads TGTGCCAGCAGTTCTCCAGGAAAGTCCGGGGAGCTGTTTTTT.

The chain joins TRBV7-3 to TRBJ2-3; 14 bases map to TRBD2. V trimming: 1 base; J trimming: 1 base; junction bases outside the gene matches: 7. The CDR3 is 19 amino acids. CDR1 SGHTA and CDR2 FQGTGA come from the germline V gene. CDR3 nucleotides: TGTGCCAGCAGCTTAAGAGGGACTAGCGGGAGAAGTGGCACAGATACGCAGTATTTT. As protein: CASSLRGTSGRSGTDTQYF.

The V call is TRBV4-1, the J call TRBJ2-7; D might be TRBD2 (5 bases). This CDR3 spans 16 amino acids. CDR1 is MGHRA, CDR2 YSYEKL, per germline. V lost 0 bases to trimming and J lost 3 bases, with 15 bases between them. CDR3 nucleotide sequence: TGCGCCAGCAGCCAAGATCGGGCTAGCCCCGGCTACGAGCAGTACTTC. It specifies CASSQDRASPGYEQYF.

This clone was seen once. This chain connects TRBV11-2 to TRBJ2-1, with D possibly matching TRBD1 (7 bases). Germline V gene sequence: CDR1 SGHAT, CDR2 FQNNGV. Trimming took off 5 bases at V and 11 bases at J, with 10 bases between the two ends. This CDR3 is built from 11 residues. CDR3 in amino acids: CASSPGGKQFF. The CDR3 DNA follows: TGTGCCAGCAGCCCAGGGGGGAAGCAGTTCTTC. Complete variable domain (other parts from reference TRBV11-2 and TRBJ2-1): EAGVAQSPRYKIIEKRQSVAFWCNPISGHATLYWYQQILGQGPKLLIQFQNNGVVDDSQLPKDRFSAERLKGVDSTLKIQPAKLEDSAVYLCASSPGGKQFFGPGTRLTVL.

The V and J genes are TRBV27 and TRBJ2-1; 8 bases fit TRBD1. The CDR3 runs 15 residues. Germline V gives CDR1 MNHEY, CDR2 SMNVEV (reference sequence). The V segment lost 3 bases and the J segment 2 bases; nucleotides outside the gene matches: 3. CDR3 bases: TGTGCCAGCAGTTTGACAGGGGTCCCCTACAATGAGCAGTTCTTC. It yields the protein CASSLTGVPYNEQFF.

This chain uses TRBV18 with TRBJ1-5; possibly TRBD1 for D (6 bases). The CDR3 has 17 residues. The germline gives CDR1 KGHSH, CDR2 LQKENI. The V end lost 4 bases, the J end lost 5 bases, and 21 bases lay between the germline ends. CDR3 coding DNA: TGTGCCAGCTCACATTCGGGACACCCTTTGTCTGATCAGCCCCAGCATTTT. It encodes CASSHSGHPLSDQPQHF.

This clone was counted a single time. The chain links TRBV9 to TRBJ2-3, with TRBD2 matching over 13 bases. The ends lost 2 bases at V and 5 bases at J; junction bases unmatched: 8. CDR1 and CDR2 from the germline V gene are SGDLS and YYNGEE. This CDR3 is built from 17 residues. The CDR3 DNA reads TGTGCCAGCAGCGTCGCAACTAGCGGGAGGGCCGAAGATACGCAGTATTTT. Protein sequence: CASSVATSGRAEDTQYF.

This chain's CDR3 is CASSLGAPYEQYF. CDR3 nucleotides: TGTGCCAGCAGTTTGGGGGCCCCCTACGAGCAGTACTTC. The chain employs TRBV28 and TRBJ2-7, with D possibly TRBD1 on 6 matching bases. The V end lost 3 bases, the J end lost 2 bases, and 8 bases lay between the germline ends. Looked up from germline, CDR1 is MDHEN and CDR2 is SYDVKM. This CDR3 contains 13 residues.

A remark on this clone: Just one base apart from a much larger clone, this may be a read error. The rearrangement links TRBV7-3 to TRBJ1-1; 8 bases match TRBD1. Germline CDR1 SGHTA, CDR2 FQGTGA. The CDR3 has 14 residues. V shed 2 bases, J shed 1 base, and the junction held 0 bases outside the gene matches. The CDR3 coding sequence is TGTGCCAGCAGCTTAGACAGGGGGAACACTGAAGCTTTCTTT. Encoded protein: CASSLDRGNTEAFF. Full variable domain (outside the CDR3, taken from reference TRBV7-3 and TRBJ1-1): GAGVSQTPSNKVTEKGKYVELRCDPISGHTALYWYRQSLGQGPEFLIYFQGTGAADDSGLPNDRFFAVRPEGSVSTLKIQRTERGDSAVYLCASSLDRGNTEAFFGQGTRLTVV.

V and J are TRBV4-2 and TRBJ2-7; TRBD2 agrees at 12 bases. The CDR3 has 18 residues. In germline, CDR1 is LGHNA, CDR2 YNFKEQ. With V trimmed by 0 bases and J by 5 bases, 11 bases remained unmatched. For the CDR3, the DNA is TGTGCCAGCAGCCAAGACCCCCTTCTAGCGGGAGGGTTTCACGAGCAGTACTTC. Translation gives CASSQDPLLAGGFHEQYF.

CDR3 residues: CASSQGTGGAVSSPLHF. The CDR3 DNA follows: TGCGCCAGCAGCCAAGGGACAGGGGGCGCGGTCAGCTCACCCCTCCACTTT. The genes are TRBV4-1 and TRBJ1-6, with 11 bases identical to TRBD1. Losses at the gene ends were 1 base for V and 10 bases for J; bases not matched to a gene: 9. This CDR3 is 17 amino acids long. CDR1 is MGHRA and CDR2 is YSYEKL in the germline V gene.

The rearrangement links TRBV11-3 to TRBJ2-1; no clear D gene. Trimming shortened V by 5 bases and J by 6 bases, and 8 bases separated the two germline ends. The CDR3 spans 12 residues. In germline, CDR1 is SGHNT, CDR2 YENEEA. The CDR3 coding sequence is TGTGCCAGCAGCCTAAATTTCAATGAGCAGTTCTTC. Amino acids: CASSLNFNEQFF.

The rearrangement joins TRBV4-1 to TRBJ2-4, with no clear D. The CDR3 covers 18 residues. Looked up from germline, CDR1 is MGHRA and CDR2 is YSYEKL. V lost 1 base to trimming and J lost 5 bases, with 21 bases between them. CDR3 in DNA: TGCGCCAGCAGCCAAGTCCTATTTGTATCGGCCCGGGAAAACATTCAGTACTTC. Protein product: CASSQVLFVSARENIQYF.

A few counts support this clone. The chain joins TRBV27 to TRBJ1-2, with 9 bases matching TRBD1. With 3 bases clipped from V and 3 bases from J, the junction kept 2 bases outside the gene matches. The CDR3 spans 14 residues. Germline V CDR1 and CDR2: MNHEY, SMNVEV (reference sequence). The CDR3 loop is CASSFWDRDYGYTF. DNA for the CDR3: TGTGCCAGCAGTTTTTGGGACAGGGACTATGGCTACACCTTC.

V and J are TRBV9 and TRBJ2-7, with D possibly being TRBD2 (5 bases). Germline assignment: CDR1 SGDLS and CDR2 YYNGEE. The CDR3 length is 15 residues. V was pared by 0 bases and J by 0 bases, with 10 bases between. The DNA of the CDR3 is TGTGCCAGCAGCGTAGGCGGTCTAGCCTCCTACGAGCAGTACTTC. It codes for CASSVGGLASYEQYF.

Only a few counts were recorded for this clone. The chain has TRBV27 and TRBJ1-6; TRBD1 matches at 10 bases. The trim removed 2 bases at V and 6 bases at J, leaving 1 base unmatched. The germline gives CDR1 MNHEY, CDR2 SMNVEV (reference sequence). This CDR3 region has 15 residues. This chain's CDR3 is CASSLRTGGNSPLHF. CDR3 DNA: TGTGCCAGCAGTTTAAGGACAGGGGGTAATTCACCCCTCCACTTT.

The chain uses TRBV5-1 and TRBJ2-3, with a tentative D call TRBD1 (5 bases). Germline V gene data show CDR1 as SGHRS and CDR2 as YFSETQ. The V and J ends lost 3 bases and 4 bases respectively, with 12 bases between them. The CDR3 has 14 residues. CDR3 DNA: TGCGCCAGCAGCTACGGCAGGGCCCCAGATACGCAGTATTTT. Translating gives CASSYGRAPDTQYF.

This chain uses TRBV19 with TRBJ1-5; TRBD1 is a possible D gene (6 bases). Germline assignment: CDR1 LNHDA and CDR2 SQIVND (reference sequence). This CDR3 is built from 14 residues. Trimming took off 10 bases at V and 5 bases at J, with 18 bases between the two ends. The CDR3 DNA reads TGTGCCACGCTAAAGACAGGCCAACATCAGCCCCAGCATTTT. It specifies CATLKTGQHQPQHF. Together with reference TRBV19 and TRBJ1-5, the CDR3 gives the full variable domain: DGGITQSPKYLFRKEGQNVTLSCEQNLNHDAMYWYRQDPGQGLRLIYYSQIVNDFQKGDIAEGYSVSREKKESFPLTVTSAQKNPTAFYLCATLKTGQHQPQHFGDGTRLSIL.

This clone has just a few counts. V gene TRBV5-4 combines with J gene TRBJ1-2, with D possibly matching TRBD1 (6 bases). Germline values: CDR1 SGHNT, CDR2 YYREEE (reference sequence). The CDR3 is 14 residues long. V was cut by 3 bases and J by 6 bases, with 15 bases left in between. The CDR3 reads CASSWGGILDGYTF. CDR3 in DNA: TGTGCCAGCAGCTGGGGGGGCATATTGGATGGCTACACCTTC.

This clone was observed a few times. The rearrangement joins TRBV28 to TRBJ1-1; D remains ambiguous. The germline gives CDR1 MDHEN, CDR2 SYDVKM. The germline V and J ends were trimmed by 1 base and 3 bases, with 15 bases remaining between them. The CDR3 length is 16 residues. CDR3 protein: CASSLSRWRRDTEAFF. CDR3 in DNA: TGTGCCAGCAGTTTATCTCGGTGGCGGAGGGACACTGAAGCTTTCTTT. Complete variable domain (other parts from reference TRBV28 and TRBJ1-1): DVKVTQSSRYLVKRTGEKVFLECVQDMDHENMFWYRQDPGLGLRLIYFSYDVKMKEKGDIPEGYSVSREKKERFSLILESASTNQTSMYLCASSLSRWRRDTEAFFGQGTRLTVV.

For the CDR3, the DNA is TGTGCCAGCAGGTTACTAGCGGGACGAGACAATGAGCAGTTCTTC. Residues: CASRLLAGRDNEQFF. The rearrangement joins TRBV11-2 to TRBJ2-1; 10 positions agree with TRBD2. The germline gives CDR1 SGHAT, CDR2 FQNNGV. There are 15 residues in the CDR3. V was pared by 6 bases and J by 5 bases, with 7 bases of the junction left unmatched. The whole variable domain, remainder taken from reference TRBV11-2 and TRBJ2-1, is EAGVAQSPRYKIIEKRQSVAFWCNPISGHATLYWYQQILGQGPKLLIQFQNNGVVDDSQLPKDRFSAERLKGVDSTLKIQPAKLEDSAVYLCASRLLAGRDNEQFFGPGTRLTVL.

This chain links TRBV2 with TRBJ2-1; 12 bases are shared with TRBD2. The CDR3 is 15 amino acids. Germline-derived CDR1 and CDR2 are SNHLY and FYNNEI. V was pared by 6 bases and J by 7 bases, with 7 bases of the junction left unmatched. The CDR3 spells CASSLTSGRWNEQFF. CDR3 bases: TGTGCCAGCAGCCTCACTAGCGGGAGGTGGAATGAGCAGTTCTTC.

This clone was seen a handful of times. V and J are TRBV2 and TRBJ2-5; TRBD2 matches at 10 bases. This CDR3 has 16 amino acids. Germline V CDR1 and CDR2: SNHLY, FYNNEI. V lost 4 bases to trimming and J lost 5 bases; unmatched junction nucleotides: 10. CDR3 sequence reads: CASSGGASGSRETQYF. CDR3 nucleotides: TGTGCCAGCAGTGGGGGGGCTAGCGGGAGCCGGGAGACCCAGTACTTC.

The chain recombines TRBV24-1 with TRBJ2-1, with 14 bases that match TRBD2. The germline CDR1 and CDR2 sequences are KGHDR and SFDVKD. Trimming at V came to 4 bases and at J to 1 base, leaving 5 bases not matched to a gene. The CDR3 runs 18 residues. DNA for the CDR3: TGTGCCACCAGTGACCCCGGACTAGCGGGAGGATCCTACAATGAGCAGTTCTTC. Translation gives CATSDPGLAGGSYNEQFF.

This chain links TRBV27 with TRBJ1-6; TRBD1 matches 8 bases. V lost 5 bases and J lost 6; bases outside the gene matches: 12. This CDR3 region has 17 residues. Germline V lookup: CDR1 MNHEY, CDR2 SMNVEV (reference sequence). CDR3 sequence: CASSKGTGESFNSPLHF. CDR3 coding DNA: TGTGCCAGCAGTAAAGGGACAGGTGAGTCATTTAATTCACCCCTCCACTTT.